This entry lists 14 T cell receptor beta chains sequenced from one sample in a study of read filtering for tumor transcriptome and immune sequencing. The library was built from about 400 ng RNA with molecular barcoded adaptors for alpha/delta and beta/gamma chains. Each CDR3 protein gets one entry after TCRdb re-called the reads with MiXCR. The repertoire consists of 30,000 to 35,000 distinct CDR3 sequences, with 18% occurring once and the leading ten covering 16%. The sample was a population of CD138-negative cells sorted from bone marrow. All receptors derive from a donor aged 40 or older with multiple myeloma.

Details on this clonotype: It may be a read error: a sequence one base away is much more abundant. V and J are TRBV5-1 and TRBJ1-1; D not certain. V lost 4 bases to trimming and J lost 0 bases, with 10 bases between them. This CDR3 contains 14 residues. From germline, CDR1 is SGHRS and CDR2 YFSETQ. The CDR3 DNA follows: TGCGCCAGCAGCATGAGGACCCTGAACACTGAAGCTTTCTTT. Translated: CASSMRTLNTEAFF.

Ten or more counts support this clonotype. The J gene is TRBJ2-1, the V gene TRBV6-6, with 7 bases fitting TRBD2. With 7 bases clipped from V and 8 bases from J, the junction kept 14 bases outside the gene matches. This CDR3 is 15 amino acids long. Germline V gives CDR1 MNHNY, CDR2 SVGAGI (reference sequence). CDR3 loop: CASTGRGSQIDEQFF. The DNA of the CDR3 is TGTGCCAGCACCGGGCGGGGGAGCCAGATTGATGAGCAGTTCTTC.

There are many counts of this clonotype. The chain links TRBV20-1 to TRBJ2-1; D possibly matches TRBD1 or TRBD2 (5 bases each). Germline V CDR1 and CDR2: DFQATT, SNEGSKA (reference sequence). The CDR3 runs to 14 residues. Trimming cost V 3 bases and J 1 base, with 10 bases left between them. CDR3 region: CSASVGESYNEQFF. The CDR3 DNA is TGCAGTGCTAGTGTGGGGGAATCCTACAATGAGCAGTTCTTC.

On this clonotype: Possible read error: a much larger clone is one base away. J is TRBJ2-3 and V is TRBV7-2; D possibly matches TRBD1 or TRBD2 (5 bases each). The end of the DNA is better explained by TRBJ2-7, so the J call may be wrong. CDR3 length: 14 residues. Germline V gene data show CDR1 as SGHTA and CDR2 as FQGNSA. For the CDR3, the DNA is TGTGCCAGCAGCCTGGAGGCCCAGGGTGATCAGCAGTACTTC. The encoded protein is CASSLEAQGDQQYF.

This clonotype showed up just a few times. V is TRBV12-5 and J is TRBJ2-2, with 8 bases matching TRBD1. The CDR3 contains 16 residues. In germline, CDR1 is LGHNT, CDR2 FRNRAP. Germline trimming cut 6 bases from V and 1 base from J; bases unmatched to any gene: 7. The DNA for the CDR3 is TGTGCTAGTGGCAGGGGGCATAGGATGAACACCGGGGAGCTGTTTTTT. Protein sequence: CASGRGHRMNTGELFF.

This clonotype was observed at least ten times. This chain connects TRBV10-3 to TRBJ2-5; 7 bases match TRBD1. CDR1 is ENHRY, CDR2 SYGVKD, per germline. The CDR3 extends over 16 amino acids. Germline trimming cut 2 bases from V and 7 bases from J; bases unmatched to any gene: 13. Here the CDR3 DNA reads TGTGCCATCAGTGAGCCGACCAGGGGGAACGAGGGGACCCAGTACTTC. As protein: CAISEPTRGNEGTQYF.

In its sample, this clonotype was seen many times. The V and J genes are TRBV6-5 and TRBJ2-3, with D tentatively TRBD2 (6 bases). This CDR3 comprises 15 residues. Trimming removed 6 bases from V and 5 bases from J, with 18 bases in between. Looked up from germline, CDR1 is MNHEY and CDR2 is SVGAGI. The CDR3: CASSPTGTYGDTQYF. The CDR3, as DNA: TGTGCCAGCAGCCCCACCGGGACTTACGGAGATACGCAGTATTTT.

This clonotype was counted a few times. V and J are TRBV5-1 and TRBJ2-7; the D gene is possibly TRBD1 (6 bases). Germline V gives CDR1 SGHRS, CDR2 YFSETQ. Trimming took 0 bases from V and 2 from J, leaving 18 bases between them. The CDR3 has 17 amino acids. CDR3 DNA: TGCGCCAGCAGCTTGGGGCAGGGGAAGGTCGCGCCCTACGAGCAGTACTTC. This sequence encodes CASSLGQGKVAPYEQYF.

This clonotype has ten or more counts. The genes are TRBV28 and TRBJ1-1, with a tentative D call TRBD1 (6 bases). The length of the CDR3 is 15 residues. Trimming pared 2 bases from V and 4 bases from J, leaving 14 bases between. Germline V CDR1 and CDR2: MDHEN, SYDVKM. The DNA of the CDR3 is TGTGCCAGCAGTTTAGTCCCAGGGGCCGGCACTGAAGCTTTCTTT. It specifies CASSLVPGAGTEAFF. The whole variable domain, filled in from reference TRBV28 and TRBJ1-1, reads DVKVTQSSRYLVKRTGEKVFLECVQDMDHENMFWYRQDPGLGLRLIYFSYDVKMKEKGDIPEGYSVSREKKERFSLILESASTNQTSMYLCASSLVPGAGTEAFFGQGTRLTVV.

This clonotype was detected a few times. The chain couples TRBV29-1 to TRBJ2-3, with D possibly being TRBD1 or TRBD2 (5 bases each). CDR3 length: 11 amino acids. The V gene lost 6 bases and the J gene lost 8 bases, with 12 bases spanning the gap. The germline V gene has CDR1 SQVTM and CDR2 ANQGSEA. In DNA, the CDR3 is TGCAGCGTGGGCAGGGCGGGTACGCAGTATTTT. Translation: CSVGRAGTQYF.

This clonotype was picked up many times. The CDR3 bases are TGTGCCAGCAGTTTATCTCCCCGGACAGGGAGTCAGCCCCAGCATTTT. The encoded protein is CASSLSPRTGSQPQHF. The chain has TRBV28 and TRBJ1-5; 8 positions agree with TRBD1. The CDR3 covers 16 residues. V shed 1 base, J shed 6 bases, and the junction held 8 bases outside the gene matches. The germline CDR1 and CDR2 sequences are MDHEN and SYDVKM.

This clonotype was counted at least ten times. The chain uses TRBV29-1 and TRBJ2-5; TRBD1 or TRBD2 may be the D gene (5 bases each). Trimming stripped 1 base from V and 2 bases from J, with 11 bases between. The CDR3 spans 14 residues. Germline V gene data show CDR1 as SQVTM and CDR2 as ANQGSEA. Here the CDR3 reads CSVEAGWGQETQYF. In DNA, the CDR3 is TGCAGCGTTGAAGCAGGGTGGGGGCAAGAGACCCAGTACTTC. The full variable domain, rest sourced from reference TRBV29-1 and TRBJ2-5, is SAVISQKPSRDICQRGTSLTIQCQVDSQVTMMFWYRQQPGQSLTLIATANQGSEATYESGFVIDKFPISRPNLTFSTLTVSNMSPEDSSIYLCSVEAGWGQETQYFGPGTRLLVL.

This clonotype was seen repeatedly, ten times or more. As DNA, the CDR3 is TGTGCCAGCAGTTACTCCGGGCAGATTCAAGAGACCCAGTACTTC. Its protein product is CASSYSGQIQETQYF. The V and J genes are TRBV6-5 and TRBJ2-5; no clear D. Trimming stripped 0 bases from V and 2 bases from J, with 10 bases between. Germline V gives CDR1 MNHEY, CDR2 SVGAGI. This CDR3 has 15 residues.

This clonotype came up a few times. Here the CDR3 DNA reads TGCAGCGTTGGGGGGGGAGTACAGACGAACACTGAAGCTTTCTTT. Its translation: CSVGGGVQTNTEAFF. The rearrangement uses TRBV29-1 and TRBJ1-1, with D maybe TRBD1 (5 bases). This CDR3 is built from 15 residues. Germline V gives CDR1 SQVTM, CDR2 ANQGSEA. V dropped 4 bases and J dropped 1 base, with 16 bases sitting between them. The complete variable domain, with remaining parts taken from reference TRBV29-1 and TRBJ1-1, reads SAVISQKPSRDICQRGTSLTIQCQVDSQVTMMFWYRQQPGQSLTLIATANQGSEATYESGFVIDKFPISRPNLTFSTLTVSNMSPEDSSIYLCSVGGGVQTNTEAFFGQGTRLTVV.